Shown below are 17 T cell receptor beta chains from a single sample sequenced in a study of blood T cell repertoires in COVID-19. Sequencing was performed with immunoSEQ multiplex PCR; in TCRdb, only in-frame clones are kept and a portion is missing. The sample shows 270,000 or so clones, around 89% of them seen only once. The sequenced sample was peripheral blood. Receptors originate from a woman in her sixties or seventies with COVID-19, enrolled during active disease.

The gene calls are TRBV5-8 and TRBJ1-6; no firm D call. Germline V gene lookup returns CDR1 SGHTS and CDR2 YDEGEE. Trimming left V 4 bases short and J 8 bases short, with 22 bases between. This CDR3 comprises 17 residues. Here the CDR3 DNA reads TGTGCCAGCAGCCGGGAGGCTGGGGTCGAATTGGATTCACCCCTCCACTTT. Protein product: CASSREAGVELDSPLHF.

The CDR3 DNA reads TGTGCCAGCACCTTCCGGGACAGGGGCCGGTATGAAGCTTTCTTT. This translates into CASTFRDRGRYEAFF. The chain uses TRBV6-5 and TRBJ1-1; TRBD1 agrees at 10 bases. This CDR3 comprises 15 residues. Trimming cost V 7 bases and J 7 bases; bases outside gene matches: 12. Germline CDR1 is MNHEY and CDR2 is SVGAGI.

The CDR3 sequence: CASSRSTGVGNQPQHF. The CDR3, as DNA: TGTGCCAGCAGTCGTTCCACAGGGGTAGGCAATCAGCCCCAGCATTTT. The V and J genes are TRBV2 and TRBJ1-5; TRBD1 agrees at 7 bases. The CDR3 runs 16 residues. Trimming cost V 5 bases and J 2 bases; bases outside gene matches: 9. Germline V gives CDR1 SNHLY, CDR2 FYNNEI.

The chain couples TRBV27 to TRBJ1-2, with 7 bases lining up with TRBD1. CDR1 is MNHEY and CDR2 is SMNVEV in the germline V gene (reference sequence). There are 13 residues in the CDR3. The trim removed 6 bases at V and 5 bases at J, leaving 6 bases unmatched. The CDR3 loop reads CASSHGQEYGYTF. The CDR3 DNA reads TGTGCCAGCAGCCACGGACAGGAGTATGGCTACACCTTC.

The chain uses TRBV7-2 and TRBJ1-1; D ambiguous. V shed 7 bases and J shed 4 bases, with 16 bases lying between them. Germline V gives CDR1 SGHTA, CDR2 FQGNSA. This CDR3 is 14 amino acids long. The CDR3 coding sequence is TGTGCCAGCACCCCCCCGGGGAGTGCCACTGAAGCTTTCTTT. It is translated as CASTPPGSATEAFF.

This rearrangement joins TRBV5-1 to TRBJ1-2; 12 bases fit TRBD1. The germline gives CDR1 SGHRS, CDR2 YFSETQ. The CDR3 consists of 14 residues. V lost 3 bases and J lost 6; bases outside the gene matches: 3. CDR3 sequence (DNA): TGCGCCAGCAGCTGGGGACAGGGGGCGCATGGCTACACCTTC. This translates into CASSWGQGAHGYTF.

The chain employs TRBV5-6 and TRBJ2-5, with 8 bases lining up with TRBD1. Germline values: CDR1 SGHDT, CDR2 YYEEEE. Losses at the gene ends were 3 bases for V and 5 bases for J; bases not matched to a gene: 6. The CDR3 length is 14 residues. The CDR3 loop reads CASSSETGEETQYF. Here the CDR3 DNA reads TGTGCCAGCAGCTCGGAGACAGGGGAGGAGACCCAGTACTTC.

The chain carries TRBV5-1 and TRBJ2-1; TRBD1 aligns across 9 bases. The V gene's germline CDR1 is SGHRS and CDR2 YFSETQ. CDR3 length: 15 amino acids. The J segment lost 9 bases and the V segment lost 4 bases, leaving 11 bases of the junction unmatched. CDR3 in DNA: TGCGCCAGCAGCAACACCGGGACAGGGTTCCCTGAGCAGTTCTTC. Translation gives CASSNTGTGFPEQFF.

The V gene is TRBV5-1, the J gene TRBJ2-7, with 8 positions matching TRBD1. J gave up 4 bases and V 0 bases, and 3 bases lay outside the gene matches. Germline values: CDR1 SGHRS, CDR2 YFSETQ. The CDR3 has 14 amino acids. The CDR3 DNA reads as TGCGCCAGCAGCTTGGGGACAGGGTTGTACGAGCAGTACTTC. Residues: CASSLGTGLYEQYF.

The V gene is TRBV4-1, the J gene TRBJ1-2; 7 bases match TRBD1. Germline CDR1 MGHRA, CDR2 YSYEKL. Losses at the gene ends were 1 base for V and 2 bases for J; bases not matched to a gene: 4. This CDR3 has 15 amino acids. In DNA form, the CDR3 reads TGCGCCAGCAGCCAAGTATCACAGGGGAACTATGGCTACACCTTC. This gives the protein CASSQVSQGNYGYTF.

The chain carries TRBV5-6 and TRBJ2-7; tentatively, D is TRBD1 (6 bases). Per the germline V gene, CDR1 is SGHDT and CDR2 is YYEEEE. V shed 3 bases and J shed 7 bases, with 11 bases lying between them. The CDR3 spans 12 residues. The DNA for the CDR3 is TGTGCCAGCAGCTCGACCACAGGGGAGCAGTACTTC. Amino acids: CASSSTTGEQYF. Using reference TRBV5-6 and TRBJ2-7 for the parts outside the CDR3, the full variable domain is DAGVTQSPTHLIKTRGQQVTLRCSPKSGHDTVSWYQQALGQGPQFIFQYYEEEERQRGNFPDRFSGHQFPNYSSELNVNALLLGDSALYLCASSSTTGEQYFGPGTRLTVT.

The gene calls are TRBV15 and TRBJ2-7; 8 positions match TRBD1. J lost 5 bases, V lost 6 bases, and 9 bases had no gene match. The CDR3 covers 14 residues. The V gene's germline CDR1 is LNHNV and CDR2 YYDKDF (reference sequence). The CDR3 protein is CATRGQATGDEQYF. CDR3 sequence (DNA): TGTGCCACCAGGGGACAGGCGACTGGGGACGAGCAGTACTTC.

The CDR3 is CAVSRGDRGGYGYTF. CDR3 sequence (DNA): TGTGCCGTCTCGAGGGGCGACAGGGGGGGCTATGGCTACACCTTC. This chain connects TRBV6-5 to TRBJ1-2; 9 bases fit TRBD1. CDR1 is MNHEY and CDR2 is SVGAGI in the germline V gene. The CDR3 extends over 15 amino acids. The V and J ends lost 11 bases and 4 bases, in that order; junction bases with no gene match: 14.

The chain combines TRBV18 with TRBJ1-5, with D hard to call. Germline V gives CDR1 KGHSH, CDR2 LQKENI. The CDR3 runs 14 residues. V was trimmed by 3 bases and J by 0 bases, leaving 6 bases between them. The CDR3 nucleotides are TGTGCCAGCTCACCGTCTCGTAGCAATCAGCCCCAGCATTTT. Protein product: CASSPSRSNQPQHF.

The CDR3 region is CAWTDRVIYEQYF. DNA of the CDR3: TGTGCCTGGACCGACAGGGTGATCTACGAGCAGTACTTC. The V gene is TRBV30, the J gene TRBJ2-7; 7 bases align to TRBD1. J lost 3 bases, V lost 4 bases, and 6 bases had no gene match. CDR1 is GTSNPN and CDR2 is SVGIG in the germline V gene (reference sequence). The CDR3 consists of 13 residues.

This clone was counted a single time. The chain has TRBV18 and TRBJ1-5, with D possibly being TRBD1 (5 bases). The CDR3 consists of 13 residues. CDR1 is KGHSH, CDR2 LQKENI, per germline. Trimming removed 6 bases from V and 4 bases from J, with 10 bases in between. In DNA, the CDR3 is TGTGCCAGCTCCCAAGACAGAAATCAGCCCCAGCATTTT. The encoded protein is CASSQDRNQPQHF.

The sample holds one count of this clone. This rearrangement joins TRBV5-5 to TRBJ2-2; 10 nucleotides line up with TRBD2. The CDR3 covers 17 residues. With V trimmed by 4 bases and J by 5 bases, 11 bases remained unmatched. From germline, CDR1 is SGHKS and CDR2 YYEKEE (reference sequence). CDR3: CASSTSSGGVRTGELFF. Here the CDR3 DNA reads TGTGCCAGCAGCACCTCCAGCGGGGGGGTTCGGACCGGGGAGCTGTTTTTT.